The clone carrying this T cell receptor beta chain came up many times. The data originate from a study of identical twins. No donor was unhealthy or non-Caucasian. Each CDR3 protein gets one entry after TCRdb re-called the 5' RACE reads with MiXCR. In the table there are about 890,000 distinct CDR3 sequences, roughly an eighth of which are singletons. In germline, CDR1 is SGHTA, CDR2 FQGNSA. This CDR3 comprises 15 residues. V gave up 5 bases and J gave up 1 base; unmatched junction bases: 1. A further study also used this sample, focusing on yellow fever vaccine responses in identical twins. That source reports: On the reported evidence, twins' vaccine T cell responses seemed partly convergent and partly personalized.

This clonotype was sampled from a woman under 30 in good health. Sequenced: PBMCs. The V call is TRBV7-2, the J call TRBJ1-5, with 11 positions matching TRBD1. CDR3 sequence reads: CASSRDRGSNQPQHF. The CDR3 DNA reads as TGTGCCAGCAGCCGGGACAGGGGGAGCAATCAGCCCCAGCATTTT. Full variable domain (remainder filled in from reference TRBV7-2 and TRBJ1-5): GAGVSQSPSNKVTEKGKDVELRCDPISGHTALYWYRQSLGQGLEFLIYFQGNSAPDKSGLPSDRFSAERTGGSVSTLTIQRTQQEDSAVYLCASSRDRGSNQPQHFGDGTRLSIL.